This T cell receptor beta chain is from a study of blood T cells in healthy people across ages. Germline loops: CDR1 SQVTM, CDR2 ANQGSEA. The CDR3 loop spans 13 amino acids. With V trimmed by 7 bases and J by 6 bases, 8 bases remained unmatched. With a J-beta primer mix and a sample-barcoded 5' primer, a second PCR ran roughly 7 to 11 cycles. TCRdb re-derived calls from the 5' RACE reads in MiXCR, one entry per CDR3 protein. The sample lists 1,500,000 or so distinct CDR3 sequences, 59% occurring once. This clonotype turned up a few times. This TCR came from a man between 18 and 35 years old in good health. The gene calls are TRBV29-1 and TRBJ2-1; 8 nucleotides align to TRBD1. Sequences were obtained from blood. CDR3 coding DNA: TGCAGCGCCCGGACAGGGTCGGGCAATGAGCAGTTCTTC. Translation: CSARTGSGNEQFF.